Listed below are T cell receptor beta chains from one sample, sequenced in a study of PD-1 blockade in classical Hodgkin lymphoma. Only in-frame clones appear in the TCRdb table, and some are missing; sequencing was by immunoSEQ multiplex PCR. The repertoire holds 15,000 to 20,000 clones, with 80% as singletons. Specimen: peripheral blood mononuclear cells (PBMCs), collected before the fourth cycle of nivolumab. The receptors derive from a human donor with classical Hodgkin lymphoma. Each CDR3 is given with its conserved first and last residue. The D gene is left open where the match is weak. A clone size is listed for some rows: how often the clone was seen (once, few, many), or a class if it is expanded.

d_gene	v_gene	abundance	j_gene	CDR3aa	CDR3nt
TRBD1	TRBV30	.	TRBJ2-2	CAWNRGLETGELFF	TGTGCCTGGAACAGGGGGCTCGAAACCGGGGAGCTGTTTTTT
.	TRBV27	once	TRBJ1-5	CASRGAHNQPQHF	TGTGCCAGCAGGGGAGCCCACAATCAGCCCCAGCATTTT
.	TRBV29-1	once	TRBJ1-2	CSVEGLDGYGYTF	TGCAGCGTTGAGGGGCTAGACGGCTATGGCTACACCTTC
.	TRBV5-5	few	TRBJ2-7	CASSVTSSYEQYF	TGTGCCAGCAGCGTGACTAGTTCCTACGAGCAGTACTTC
.	TRBV2	.	TRBJ1-1	CASSTGTLNTEAFF	TGTGCCAGCAGCACCGGGACACTGAACACTGAAGCTTTCTTT
TRBD2	TRBV27	.	TRBJ2-1	CASNPHGVAGGHPDNEQFF	TGTGCCAGCAACCCCCACGGGGTAGCGGGAGGCCACCCCGACAATGAGCAGTTCTTC
.	TRBV2	.	TRBJ1-2	CATRSTGPVGYTF	TGTGCCACTAGGAGCACAGGACCTGTGGGCTACACCTTC
TRBD1	TRBV9	once	TRBJ1-1	CASSPRTGRTEAFF	TGTGCCAGCAGCCCTCGGACAGGGCGCACTGAAGCTTTCTTT
.	TRBV5-1	medium-sized	TRBJ2-2	CASSLGTAGELFF	TGCGCCAGCAGCTTGGGGACGGCCGGGGAGCTGTTTTTT
TRBD2	TRBV7-2	.	TRBJ2-1	CASSTEGLAGEDEQFF	TGTGCCAGCAGCACAGAGGGACTAGCGGGAGAGGATGAGCAGTTCTTC
.	TRBV12-5	.	TRBJ1-1	CASGLVAGLGTEAFF	TGTGCTAGTGGTTTGGTCGCAGGGTTGGGCACTGAAGCTTTCTTT
.	TRBV5-1	.	TRBJ1-5	CASSYGPRSNQPQHF	TGCGCCAGCAGCTACGGACCTAGGAGCAATCAGCCCCAGCATTTT
.	TRBV12-5	.	TRBJ1-5	CASGLVTGPERNQPQHF	TGTGCTAGTGGTTTGGTAACGGGTCCAGAGAGAAATCAGCCCCAGCATTTT
.	TRBV19	.	TRBJ1-1	CASSIRGSGKVNTEAFF	TGTGCCAGTAGTATCCGGGGGTCGGGTAAGGTGAACACTGAAGCTTTCTTT
.	TRBV2	.	TRBJ2-2	CASTTRGGGGELFF	TGTGCCAGCACGACTAGAGGGGGAGGCGGGGAGCTGTTTTTT
.	TRBV4-1	few	TRBJ1-6	CASSLDFGPLHF	TGCGCCAGCAGCCTGGATTTCGGGCCCCTCCACTTT
TRBD2	TRBV5-1	.	TRBJ2-7	CASSLLAGAYYEQYF	TGCGCCAGCAGCTTGTTAGCGGGAGCGTACTACGAGCAGTACTTC
.	TRBV19	.	TRBJ1-2	CASSGAGPTNYGYTF	TGTGCCAGTAGTGGTGCGGGCCCGACTAACTATGGCTACACCTTC
TRBD1	TRBV18	.	TRBJ1-1	CASSPPSKLLRDRGPNTEAFF	TGTGCCAGCTCACCACCGTCTAAATTGTTGCGGGACAGGGGGCCTAACACTGAAGCTTTCTTT
TRBD2	TRBV5-6	.	TRBJ2-3	CASSFVAGGHKYF	TGTGCCAGCAGCTTCGTAGCGGGGGGGCATAAGTATTTT
.	TRBV9	.	TRBJ1-5	CASSVDVRQPQHF	TGTGCCAGCAGCGTAGACGTTAGACAGCCCCAGCATTTT
.	TRBV5-1	.	TRBJ2-7	CASSSQGRPDEQYF	TGCGCCAGCAGCTCACAGGGGAGGCCGGACGAGCAGTACTTC
TRBD1	TRBV27	.	TRBJ2-7	CASSSRDSFPYEQYF	TGTGCCAGCAGTTCCCGGGACAGCTTTCCCTACGAGCAGTACTTC
TRBD2	TRBV19	.	TRBJ2-1	CASSIGRTSGNEQFF	TGTGCCAGTAGTATCGGGAGGACTAGCGGGAATGAGCAGTTCTTC
.	TRBV7-2	.	TRBJ2-5	CASSLREDRWETQYF	TGTGCCAGCAGCTTAAGGGAGGACAGGTGGGAGACCCAGTACTTC
.	TRBV4-1	few	TRBJ2-7	CASSQDVTSPIEQYF	TGCGCCAGCAGCCAAGACGTCACTAGCCCTATCGAGCAGTACTTC
TRBD2	TRBV30	.	TRBJ2-7	CAWEGTSGGYEQYF	TGTGCCTGGGAGGGGACTAGCGGGGGCTACGAGCAGTACTTC
TRBD1	TRBV2	.	TRBJ1-6	CASSDRAGGYSPLHF	TGTGCCAGCAGTGATCGGGCAGGGGGCTATTCACCCCTCCACTTT
.	TRBV5-1	.	TRBJ1-4	CASSLGVGSRGNEKLFF	TGCGCCAGCAGCTTGGGTGTAGGCAGCAGAGGCAATGAAAAACTGTTTTTT
.	TRBV5-4	.	TRBJ2-5	CASSWTLQETQYF	TGTGCCAGCAGTTGGACTTTGCAAGAGACCCAGTACTTC
.	TRBV5-6	.	TRBJ2-2	CASSLAAKINTGELFF	TGTGCCAGCAGCTTGGCCGCCAAAATAAACACCGGGGAGCTGTTTTTT
TRBD2	TRBV13	.	TRBJ2-1	CASSSALLAGGPNEQFF	TGTGCCAGCAGCTCGGCTTTACTAGCGGGGGGCCCTAATGAGCAGTTCTTC
.	TRBV7-8	.	TRBJ2-1	CASSPRRTKAQYNEQFF	TGTGCCAGCAGCCCCCGGAGGACCAAAGCTCAATACAATGAGCAGTTCTTC
TRBD1	TRBV7-2	.	TRBJ2-1	CASSPRDRVQFGEQFF	TGTGCCAGCAGCCCGCGGGACAGGGTTCAGTTTGGTGAGCAGTTCTTC
TRBD1	TRBV15	.	TRBJ1-6	CATSSETGNSPLHF	TGTGCCACCAGCAGCGAGACAGGGAATTCACCCCTCCACTTT